The TCR beta chain described here comes from a study of T cells in severe cutaneous drug reactions (dated by TCRdb to 2018 to 2020). For the study in its entirety: Between the early 2010s and the late 2010s, patients were recruited from Taiwan, Thailand and a European registry network. Enrollment was limited to patients whose SJS/TEN or DRESS diagnosis was probable or definite according to RegiSCAR criteria. Libraries used iRepertoire multiplex PCR; authors cited a comparison showing similar capture of abundant clonotypes across iRepertoire and 5' RACE methods with or without UMI. Assignment of the culprit drug relied on both the Naranjo algorithm and the ALDEN drug causality algorithm. Biological samples, such as blister fluids/cells and PBMC, were collected from patients during the acute or recovery stage. Single-cell sequencing, quantitative PCR validation, functional assays and transgenic mouse experiments were combined with bulk TCR sequencing.

Sequenced donors were patients with carbamazepine-induced Stevens-Johnson syndrome or toxic epidermal necrolysis (CBZ-SJS/TEN). To search for drug-specific clonotypes, the T cell receptor repertoires of patients with drug-induced severe cutaneous adverse reactions were profiled by next-generation sequencing. RNA was isolated from either blister cells of skin lesions or peripheral blood mononuclear cells. Notes on this clonotype: Its antigen is currently not known.

For both bulk and single-cell sequencing, libraries were prepared with the iRepertoire multiplex PCR system using TCR subtype-specific primers. Bulk TCR beta libraries were generated by multiplex PCR with primers targeting V, D and J gene regions. Bulk TCR library preparation used roughly 95-500 ng of RNA per sample as input. An Illumina MiSeq was used to sequence the bulk TCR beta amplicons. For the original study's pipeline: Sample misassignments and low-quality sequencing reads were filtered out during quality control steps. CDR3 was defined as the amino acids between the V-gene Y[YFLI]C motif and the J-segment [FW]GXGT motif. The IMGT database served as the reference for assigning TRBV and TRBJ genes and CDR3 clonotypes. Per-sample TRBV expression was normalized to the mean of the same gene in PBMC from 40 to 55 healthy donors. Based on TCRdb reprocessing of the reads, there is one entry per CDR3 protein sequence, and DNA is missing. Here the V and J calls rest on TCRdb's processing, not on the authors' analysis. The sample's records list some 7,600 distinct CDR3 sequences. The leading ten clones occupy more than 25% of the sample.

The full study reports these points: The authors noted that whether the public TCR generalizes to SJS/TEN caused by other drugs still needs further study. CBZ-SJS/TEN patients showed strongly increased TRBV12-4 usage, with an average of roughly 30% in blister cells and 4% to 5.5% in PBMC. A public TCRbeta CDR3, present at a mean of roughly 15% in all seven CBZ-SJS/TEN blister samples, was undetectable or scarce in PBMC from tolerant controls and healthy donors.

From the cysteine up to the phenylalanine, the CDR3 has a length of 13 residues. DNA is not recorded here. The germline V gene provides CDR1 MGHRA and CDR2 YSYEKL. The sample comprised cells from a skin blister. What this sample's cell subset or site label stands for: unsorted cells from skin lesion blisters. This chain is built from TRBV4-1 and TRBJ2-7. This TCR derives from a human donor with a severe cutaneous adverse drug reaction. CDR3 protein: CASSPLMDYEQYF.